The clone carrying this TCR beta chain appeared a few times. Antigen unknown. The CDR3 consists of 15 residues. V lost 0 bases to trimming and J lost 1 base, with 9 bases between them. Per germline, CDR1 LGHNA and CDR2 YSLEER. This entry comes from a study of response to subunit inactivated influenza vaccine. The study's findings and limits: Few additional T cells are recruited per seasonal influenza vaccination, authors suggested.

TCRdb fed the RT-PCR reads into MiXCR, producing one record per CDR3 protein. The table has around 750,000 distinct CDR3 sequences, 21% seen once; the top ten hold 10% to 13%. The chain employs TRBV4-3 and TRBJ2-5; D gene ambiguous. This clonotype was obtained from a man in his fifties or sixties who received an inactivated influenza vaccine. The material was PBMCs from blood, obtained more than 4 days after vaccination. The CDR3 region is CASSQDWRIQETQYF. The CDR3 coding sequence is TGCGCCAGCAGCCAAGATTGGCGGATCCAAGAGACCCAGTACTTC.